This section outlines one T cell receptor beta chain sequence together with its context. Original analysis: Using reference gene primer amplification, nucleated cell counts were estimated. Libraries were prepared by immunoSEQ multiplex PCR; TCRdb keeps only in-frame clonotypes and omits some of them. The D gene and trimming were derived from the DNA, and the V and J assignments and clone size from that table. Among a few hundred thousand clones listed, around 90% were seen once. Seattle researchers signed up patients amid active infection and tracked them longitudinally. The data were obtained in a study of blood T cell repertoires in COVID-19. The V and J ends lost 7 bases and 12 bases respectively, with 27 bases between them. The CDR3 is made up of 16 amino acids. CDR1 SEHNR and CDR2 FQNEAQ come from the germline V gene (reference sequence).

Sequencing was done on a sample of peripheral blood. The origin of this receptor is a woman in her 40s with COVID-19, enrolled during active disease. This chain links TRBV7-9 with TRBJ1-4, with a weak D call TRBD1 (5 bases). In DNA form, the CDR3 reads TGTGCCAGCACTCTGAACTTTGGACGGGGAGCGGGGGAACTGTTTTTT. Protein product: CASTLNFGRGAGELFF.